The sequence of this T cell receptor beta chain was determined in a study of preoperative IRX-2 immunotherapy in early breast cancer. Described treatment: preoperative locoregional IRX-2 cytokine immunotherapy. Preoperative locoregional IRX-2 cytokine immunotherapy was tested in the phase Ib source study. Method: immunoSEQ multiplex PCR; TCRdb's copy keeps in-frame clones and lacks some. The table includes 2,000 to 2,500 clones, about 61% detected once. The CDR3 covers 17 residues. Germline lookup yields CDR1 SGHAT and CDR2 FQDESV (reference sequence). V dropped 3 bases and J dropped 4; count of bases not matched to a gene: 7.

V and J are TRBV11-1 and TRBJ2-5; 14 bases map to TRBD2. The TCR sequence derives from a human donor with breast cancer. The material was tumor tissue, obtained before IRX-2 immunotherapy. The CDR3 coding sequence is TGTGCCAGCAGCTTCCACGGACTAGCGGGGGGTATAGAGACCCAGTACTTC. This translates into CASSFHGLAGGIETQYF.